This passage covers 17 T cell receptor delta chains from one sample sequenced in a study of γδ T cells in repeated Plasmodium falciparum infection. Gammadelta T cells were flow-sorted from PBMC into Vgamma9/Vdelta2+ and Vdelta2-negative populations for bulk analysis. TCRdb re-called the multiplex PCR reads via CATT. The sample records 85,000 to 100,000 delta-chain clones, approximately 0.96% being singletons. The sample was gamma-delta T cells from blood. These receptors were collected from a pool of human donors (malaria-infected and uninfected, not separated).

This chain links TRDV2 with TRDJ3, with D possibly TRDD3 on 7 matching bases. Here the J gene came from matching the DNA to germline, since TCRdb omits it. CDR3 length: 23 residues. The ends were cut back, 3 bases at V and 0 bases at J, with 29 bases in the middle. CDR1 and CDR2 from the germline V gene are GEAIGNYY and EKD. The CDR3 nucleotides read TGTGCCTGTGACTCTGGATACGCGTATAATAGTGGGACCAGCTCCTGGGACACCCGACAGATGTTTTTC. Its protein is CACDSGYAYNSGTSSWDTRQMFF.

Remarks on this clone: It is likely a read error: a sequence one base away is far more abundant. Other nucleotide sequences from this sample produce the same CDR3. The chain couples TRDV2 to TRDJ1; 9 bases line up with TRDD3. The J gene comes from matching the DNA to germline here; TCRdb lacks it. The CDR3 totals 18 residues. Trimming cost V 0 bases and J 10 bases; bases outside gene matches: 20. Germline assignment: CDR1 GEAIGNYY and CDR2 EKD. CDR3 nucleotides: TGTGCCTGTGACACCGTAACCCCACTGGGGGACCGCTCCGGGTTACTCATCTTT. Encoded protein: CACDTVTPLGDRSGLLIF.

Comment on this clone: The protein recorded in TCRdb matches a much larger clone and deviates from this DNA's translation at residue 3, suggesting a read error; the protein here is obtained by translating the DNA. This sequence joins TRDV1 and TRDJ1; possibly TRDD2 or TRDD3 for D (5 bases each). In germline, CDR1 is TSWWSYY, CDR2 QGS. This CDR3 has 16 amino acids. The DNA of the CDR3 is TGTGCTCGTGGGGAACTTACCCTTCTTAGTACCGATAAACTCATCTTT. Encoded protein: CARGELTLLSTDKLIF.

This clone turned up a few times. This DNA's translation and the protein TCRdb lists, from a much larger clone, do not match at residue 5, likely due to a read error; the protein shown is translated from the DNA. V usage is TRDV1 and J usage is TRDJ1; 10 nucleotides line up with TRDD3. The CDR3 runs 18 residues. The V gene's germline CDR1 is TSWWSYY and CDR2 QGS. CDR3 amino acids: CALGKLELGDLYTDKLIF. CDR3 coding DNA: TGTGCTCTTGGGAAACTAGAACTGGGGGATTTATACACCGATAAACTCATCTTT.

On this clone: TCRdb's entry gives the protein of a much larger clone, which mismatches this DNA's translation at residue 21, likely from a read error; the protein reported here is translated from the DNA. This rearrangement joins TRDV1 to TRDJ1; TRDD2 might be the D (9 bases). The germline V gene has CDR1 TSWWSYY and CDR2 QGS. This CDR3 comprises 23 residues. The CDR3 nucleotides are TGTGCTCTTGGGGAACCGCCCTTCCTACAACAACTGGGGGCTCCCCCCTACACCGATAAACCCATCTTT. Translated, it gives CALGEPPFLQQLGAPPYTDKPIF.

A remark on this clone: This likely traces to a read error, being one base from a far larger clone. The same CDR3 arises from other DNA sequences in this sample as well. The chain has TRDV1 and TRDJ1; 8 bases line up with TRDD3. V was pared by 3 bases and J by 0 bases, with 18 bases of the junction left unmatched. CDR1 is TSWWSYY, CDR2 QGS, per germline. This CDR3 region has 20 residues. CDR3 sequence reads: CALGELCESPGGPYTDKLIF. The DNA of the CDR3 is TGTGCTCTTGGGGAGCTCTGCGAGTCCCCTGGGGGACCGTACACCGATAAACTCATCTTT.

This clone has just a few counts. A read error likely explains why the TCRdb protein, taken from a much larger clone, differs from this DNA's translation at residue 19; the protein shown is translated from the DNA. In DNA form, the CDR3 reads TGTGCTCTTGGGGCAACCCCTCAAACCGTGATTGGGGGATACGTCTTCACCGATGAACTCATCTTT. Its protein product is CALGATPQTVIGGYVFTDELIF. This chain connects TRDV1 to TRDJ1, with TRDD3 matching over 11 bases. TCRdb offers no J gene call, so here the DNA was matched to germline to obtain one. CDR1 is TSWWSYY and CDR2 is QGS in the germline V gene. The CDR3 loop spans 22 amino acids.

Turning to this clone: With a far larger clone one base away, a read error is the likely cause. Additional DNA sequences in this sample encode the identical CDR3. The chain has TRDV1 and TRDJ1; 10 bases agree with TRDD3. The CDR3 is 19 amino acids. V shed 2 bases and J 5 bases; nucleotides not matched to a gene: 17. The germline CDR1 and CDR2 sequences are TSWWSYY and QGS. The CDR3 region is CALGERMGDTHGGTDKLIF. Written as DNA, the CDR3 is TGTGCTCTTGGGGAAAGGATGGGGGATACCCACGGCGGGACTGATAAACTCATCTTT.

For this clone: With a far larger clone one base away, a read error is the likely cause. Other nucleotide sequences from this sample produce the same CDR3. This chain connects TRDV1 to TRDJ1, with D perhaps TRDD3 (5 bases). TCRdb does not report a J gene; here it was assigned by matching the DNA to germline references. Germline CDR1 TSWWSYY, CDR2 QGS. The CDR3 has 19 residues. CDR3 nucleotides: TGTGCTCTCGGGGAATGGGACCCAACAACAGGGGGGGACACCGATAAACTCATCTTT. Residues: CALGEWDPTTGGDTDKLIF.

This clone was observed at least ten times. The genes are TRDV1 and TRDJ1; weak D call: TRDD3 (5 bases). This CDR3 spans 19 amino acids. The germline V gene encodes CDR1 TSWWSYY and CDR2 QGS. The germline V and J ends were trimmed by 4 bases and 2 bases, with 26 bases remaining between them. The CDR3 loop reads CALGASKASEGSPTDKLIF. The CDR3 bases are TGTGCTCTTGGGGCCTCAAAGGCTTCTGAGGGATCCCCTACCGATAAACTCATCTTT.

This clone turned up a few times. The protein TCRdb lists belongs to a much larger clone and differs from this DNA's translation at residue 14, which points to a read error; the protein shown is made from the DNA. The chain has TRDV1 and TRDJ1, with TRDD3 identical over 10 bases. The J gene is not listed in TCRdb, so it was assigned here from a DNA match to germline. This CDR3 has 18 residues. CDR1 is TSWWSYY, CDR2 QGS, per germline. The CDR3 region has the DNA TGTGCTCTCACCTTTGTACTGGGGGATTCTCCCTACACCGGTAAACTCATCTTT. It yields the protein CALTFVLGDSPYTGKLIF.

This clone was detected only a few times. With a far larger clone one base away, a read error is the likely cause. The sample holds other DNA sequences that translate to the same CDR3. This sequence joins TRDV1 and TRDJ1; TRDD3 matches 7 bases. Assignment of the J gene here rests on matching the DNA to germline, because TCRdb gives none. CDR3 length: 20 residues. Trimming at V came to 1 base and at J to 0 bases, leaving 17 bases not matched to a gene. The germline gives CDR1 TSWWSYY, CDR2 QGS. The CDR3 DNA sequence: TGTGCTCTTGGGGAACGAGGCTACGCAGGGGATAAAGGGTACACCGATAAACTCATCTTT. It specifies CALGERGYAGDKGYTDKLIF.

In this sample, this clone turned up a few times. A far more abundant clone sits one base away, making this likely a read error. This CDR3 is also generated by other DNA sequences in the sample. V gene TRDV1 combines with J gene TRDJ1; tentative D call: TRDD3 (7 bases). Germline V gene sequence: CDR1 TSWWSYY, CDR2 QGS. The CDR3 has 18 residues. The CDR3 region has the DNA TGTGCTCTTGGGGAACTAATCCTACGTCTGGGGGGGACCGATAAACTGATCTTT. Amino acid sequence: CALGELILRLGGTDKLIF.

With regard to this clone: The translation of this DNA and the TCRdb protein of a much larger clone differ at residue 10, probably owing to a read error; the protein shown here is translated from the DNA. The V gene is TRDV1, the J gene TRDJ1, with 8 bases that match TRDD3. In germline, CDR1 is TSWWSYY, CDR2 QGS. The ends lost 2 bases at V and 0 bases at J; junction bases unmatched: 35. This CDR3 region has 26 residues. The CDR3 DNA sequence: TGTGCTCTTGGGGAAGCTAAAGGTCTCCAGGGTACACAGACGATACTGGGGGCTGTTAACACCGATAAACTCATCTTT. It is translated as CALGEAKGLQGTQTILGAVNTDKLIF.

This clone was seen a few times. The protein TCRdb gives is from a much larger clone and does not agree with this DNA's translation at residue 17, likely a read error; the protein shown here comes from the DNA. There is no J gene call, but TRDV1 is given as the V gene; the table names TRDD3, a call not compared with the DNA. This CDR3 comprises 18 residues. Germline CDR1 is TSWWSYY and CDR2 is QGS. The CDR3 sequence: CALGEARTRDGGCDKLTF. CDR3 nucleotides: TGTGCTCTTGGGGAAGCTCGAACGAGGGATGGGGGATGCGATAAACTCACCTTT.

In regard to this clone: The protein in TCRdb stems from a much larger clone and differs at residue 9 from this DNA's translation, likely a read error; here the protein is translated from the DNA. The chain couples TRDV1 to TRDJ1, with TRDD3 matching 11 bases. TCRdb is silent on the J gene; assignment here came from matching the DNA to germline. Germline V gene lookup returns CDR1 TSWWSYY and CDR2 QGS. Unmatched junction bases numbered 21, after V lost 0 bases and J lost 0 bases. The CDR3 is 23 residues long. CDR3 sequence (DNA): TGTGCTCTTGGGGAACTAGAATCTCCAGCCCTAATTTGGGGGATACGCTACACCGATAAACTCATCTTT. It specifies CALGELESPALIWGIRYTDKLIF.

As to this clone: TCRdb lists the protein of a much larger clone for this DNA, which differs at residue 7, so this is likely a read error; the protein given here is translated from the DNA itself. This sequence joins TRDV2 and TRDJ1; TRDD3 is a possible D gene (6 bases). TCRdb offers no J gene call, so here the DNA was matched to germline to obtain one. Germline-derived CDR1 and CDR2 are GEAIGNYY and EKD. This CDR3 comprises 20 residues. Trimming pared 0 bases from V and 2 bases from J, leaving 27 bases between. CDR3 sequence (DNA): TGTGCCTGTGACACCGGAGTCAAAATTGTTAGTGGGGGGTCTACCGATAAACTCATCTTT. It specifies CACDTGVKIVSGGSTDKLIF.